Detailed here is one T cell receptor (beta chain). This record comes from a study of blood T cell repertoires in COVID-19. Study overall: Samples taken during acute and convalescent COVID-19 were collected in the United States, Italy and Spain. PBMCs, B-cell-depleted T cells, or T cells were the source of the cDNA or gDNA that made up the material.

This CDR3 contains 15 residues. Germline loops: CDR1 MNHEY, CDR2 SVGAGI. The V gene end was trimmed by 2 bases and the J gene end by 7 bases; junction bases not matched to a gene: 5. Authors' analysis steps: Reference gene primer amplification in the assay estimated nucleated cell counts. TCRdb keeps only in-frame clones here, not all; method: immunoSEQ multiplex PCR. V and J calls and clone size are given by that table; D and trimming were obtained from the DNA. The sample lists about 300,000 clones, approximately 90% occurring once. The sample consisted of peripheral blood. The chain joins TRBV6-5 to TRBJ2-1; 10 bases agree with TRBD2. This TCR came from a woman between 45 and 65 years old with COVID-19, enrolled during active disease. CDR3 in DNA: TGTGCCAGCAGTTACAAAGCGGGAGGGGGGAATGAGCAGTTCTTC. Protein product: CASSYKAGGGNEQFF.